This record covers a single T cell receptor (beta chain). Trimming cost V 6 bases and J 1 base, with 15 bases left between them. The CDR3 has 16 amino acids. Per germline, CDR1 MDHEN and CDR2 SYDVKM. The sample's treatment: about 20 received Ad26.COV2.S at low or high dose, single or two shots; about five received placebo; per-sample allocation not given. On day 63 after the first injection, vaccine and placebo recipients gave samples. The source of the sample is a study of Ad26.COV2.S vaccination and SARS-CoV-2 variants. Whole-study context: Once, or twice with 56 days between doses, Ad26.COV2.S was given intramuscularly.

The data were produced by immunoSEQ multiplex PCR, yet TCRdb's version contains in-frame clones alone and is incomplete. Among approximately 420,000 clones listed, 88% were seen once. This TCR was recovered from a person aged 18-65 years who received the Ad26.COV2.S COVID-19 vaccine or a placebo. Here the sequenced sample was peripheral blood, taken in a trial of Ad26.COV2.S vaccine versus placebo. The V and J genes are TRBV28 and TRBJ2-2; the D is unclear. CDR3 protein: CASRNRVSGNTGELFF. The CDR3 bases are TGTGCCAGCAGGAACCGGGTCTCTGGGAACACCGGGGAGCTGTTTTTT.